This T cell receptor (beta chain) is from a study of blood T cell repertoires in COVID-19 (TCRdb year 2020). With respect to the entire study: Samples covering the acute and convalescent phases of COVID-19 were provided by collaborators in the United States, Italy and Spain. Samples came from the ongoing ImmuneRACE study (first 160 participants) plus 1,254 subjects from 6 global collaborators. The prospective study material was composed of cDNA or gDNA derived from T cells, B-cell-depleted T cells, or PBMCs. The repertoires were made available in a free public database intended to serve as a resource for research on the immune response to SARS-CoV-2. The sample metadata nearly always contained a de-identified subject ID, COVID-19 status, age in years and sex. Subjects who had been exposed to COVID-19, were actively infected with it, or had recovered from it provided the deeply sampled blood TCRbeta repertoires that made up the dataset. Where available, HLA class I and class II types were taken from metadata supplied by the sample provider and were not determined by assay-based typing. The investigation overall reported the following: The amount of clinical and demographic metadata varied by source and participant and was provided uncurated.

As for this clone: The clone's antigen remains unknown. No per-base quality is available; no much larger clone lies one base away.

Each collaborating institution followed its own protocols to collect whole blood in K2EDTA tubes. Collaborator samples were shipped for TCRbeta analysis as frozen whole blood, isolated PBMCs, or DNA extracted from either sample type. TCRbeta CDR3 regions were amplified from genomic DNA by means of the immunoSEQ Assay, a bias-controlled multiplex PCR. The original methods were these. Within the assay, amplification of reference gene primers was used to estimate how many nucleated cells each sample contained. To quantify the absolute abundance of each unique TCRbeta CDR3 rearrangement, sequence reads were collapsed and filtered. For each sample, productive Simpson clonality was calculated as the square root of Simpson's diversity index over productive rearrangements. TCRdb limited this immuneACCESS table to in-frame rearrangements with V and J called. A share of clones is missing; checked studies link under half to unresolved V genes, and the rest is unexplained. V and J calls and clone size are those listed in that table; D and trimming were worked out from the DNA. The sample contains more than 250,000 clones, more than 75% of them found a single time. Approximately 1.5% of the sample goes to the ten largest clones.

The CDR3 numbers 14 residues from cysteine through phenylalanine. Left in the record is the CDR3 DNA by itself, 42 bases read in frame from the first base. The germline V end is reduced by 4 bases and the J end by 4 bases; junction bases left unmatched: 7. From a lookup of the germline V gene, CDR1 and CDR2 are SNHLY and FYNNEI. The TCR was taken from a woman in her forties or fifties with acute or convalescent COVID-19. Recombination connected TRBV2 to TRBJ2-7; TRBD1 matches 7 bases in the middle. Sequencing was performed on peripheral blood. The sequence in DNA is TGTGCCAGCAGTGTGGCCGGGACAGCTTACGAGCAGTACTTC. Translated, it reads CASSVAGTAYEQYF.